The 30 T cell receptor beta chains reported below all come from one sample, sequenced in a study of chemoradiotherapy in HPV16-positive cancers. TCRdb keeps only in-frame clones here, not all; method: immunoSEQ multiplex PCR. The sample lists 6,000 to 9,500 clones; approximately 74% were seen once. The source was tumor tissue, collected from a patient who underwent chemoradiotherapy. The source of these receptors is a human donor with HPV-associated anogenital cancer.

This sequence joins TRBV19 and TRBJ1-5, with D uncertain. CDR1 LNHDA and CDR2 SQIVND come from the germline V gene (reference sequence). Trimming left V 6 bases short and J 3 bases short, with 15 bases between. This CDR3 contains 15 residues. The CDR3 is CASRTTENLNQPQHF. The CDR3 DNA follows: TGTGCCAGTAGGACGACGGAGAACCTCAATCAGCCCCAGCATTTT.

The V and J genes are TRBV11-2 and TRBJ1-4; D is perhaps TRBD1 (6 bases). Germline CDR1 SGHAT, CDR2 FQNNGV. This CDR3 is 13 amino acids long. V lost 6 bases to trimming and J lost 8 bases, with 13 bases between them. The CDR3 DNA reads as TGTGCCAGCAGGAACAATAGGGGGGAAAAACTGTTTTTT. Translation gives CASRNNRGEKLFF.

Sample share makes this clone medium-sized. The chain recombines TRBV7-3 with TRBJ2-1; 11 bases are shared with TRBD2. The V and J ends lost 4 bases and 5 bases, in that order; junction bases with no gene match: 19. This CDR3 spans 20 amino acids. The germline V gene encodes CDR1 SGHTA and CDR2 FQGTGA. In DNA form, the CDR3 reads TGTGCCAGCAGCTCTCCGACTAGCGGGGTATTAGGGTGGGATCACAATGAGCAGTTCTTC. Translated: CASSSPTSGVLGWDHNEQFF.

Within the sample, this clone is medium-sized (0.01 to 0.1%). V is TRBV27 and J is TRBJ1-4; D uncertain. Trimming pared 2 bases from V and 5 bases from J, leaving 9 bases between. Germline V CDR1 and CDR2: MNHEY, SMNVEV (reference sequence). This CDR3 is built from 14 residues. The chain's CDR3 is CASSLGDPNEKLFF. The CDR3 coding sequence is TGTGCCAGCAGTTTAGGAGACCCGAATGAAAAACTGTTTTTT.

The chain couples TRBV5-6 to TRBJ1-4, with D perhaps matching TRBD1 (5 bases). Germline V gene sequence: CDR1 SGHDT, CDR2 YYEEEE. V shed 1 base and J shed 7 bases, with 14 bases lying between them. This CDR3 has 15 amino acids. The CDR3 is CASSLKPRGSEKLFF. The CDR3 DNA sequence: TGTGCCAGCAGCTTGAAGCCTAGGGGCAGTGAAAAACTGTTTTTT. Full variable domain (rest looked up from reference TRBV5-6 and TRBJ1-4): DAGVTQSPTHLIKTRGQQVTLRCSPKSGHDTVSWYQQALGQGPQFIFQYYEEEERQRGNFPDRFSGHQFPNYSSELNVNALLLGDSALYLCASSLKPRGSEKLFFGSGTQLSVL.

This sequence joins TRBV2 and TRBJ1-5; D ambiguous. Trimming took 0 bases from V and 4 from J, leaving 22 bases between them. From germline, CDR1 is SNHLY and CDR2 FYNNEI. This CDR3 is built from 19 residues. CDR3 coding DNA: TGTGCCAGCAGTGAAGCGATAGGAACATTCACTCCATTTAATCAGCCCCAGCATTTT. It encodes CASSEAIGTFTPFNQPQHF.

This chain links TRBV20-1 with TRBJ2-7; D gene unclear. Trimming stripped 3 bases from V and 2 bases from J, with 5 bases between. The CDR3 sequence is 11 residues long. CDR1 and CDR2 (germline): DFQATT, SNEGSKA (reference sequence). CDR3 in DNA: TGCAGTGCTAGCGTGGCCTACGAGCAGTACTTC. Amino acid sequence: CSASVAYEQYF.

V is TRBV7-9 and J is TRBJ1-1; no clear D gene. The CDR3 has 12 residues. CDR1 and CDR2 from the germline V gene are SEHNR and FQNEAQ (reference sequence). V shed 5 bases and J shed 10 bases, with 14 bases lying between them. CDR3 sequence: CASSPEDRRAFF. The CDR3 DNA sequence: TGTGCCAGCAGCCCAGAGGACCGCCGAGCTTTCTTT. Full variable domain (missing parts from reference TRBV7-9 and TRBJ1-1): DTGVSQNPRHKITKRGQNVTFRCDPISEHNRLYWYRQTLGQGPEFLTYFQNEAQLEKSRLLSDRFSAERPKGSFSTLEIQRTEQGDSAMYLCASSPEDRRAFFGQGTRLTVV.

The chain employs TRBV9 and TRBJ1-1, with TRBD1 matching over 7 bases. V shed 4 bases and J 3 bases; nucleotides not matched to a gene: 9. Germline V lookup: CDR1 SGDLS, CDR2 YYNGEE. The CDR3 is 15 residues long. The CDR3 nucleotides are TGTGCCAGCAGCCCAATGACAGGGCGGGACACTGAAGCTTTCTTT. This codes for CASSPMTGRDTEAFF.

The gene calls are TRBV27 and TRBJ2-7; possible D gene TRBD2, 7 bases. The length of the CDR3 is 15 residues. The germline gives CDR1 MNHEY, CDR2 SMNVEV (reference sequence). The V end was cut by 3 bases, the J end by 7 bases, with 19 bases between. CDR3 residues: CASSLDLGGADEQYF. The CDR3, as DNA: TGTGCCAGCAGTTTGGACCTTGGGGGGGCCGATGAGCAGTACTTC.

With respect to this clone: Other nucleotide sequences in the sample specify the same CDR3. This chain links TRBV7-9 with TRBJ1-6; the D is unclear. V dropped 1 base and J dropped 4 bases, with 5 bases sitting between them. Germline V lookup: CDR1 SEHNR, CDR2 FQNEAQ (reference sequence). The CDR3 spans 14 residues. The DNA of the CDR3 is TGTGCCAGCAGCTTAGAACAATATAATTCACCCCTCCACTTT. It specifies CASSLEQYNSPLHF.

The V call is TRBV7-9, the J call TRBJ2-1, with 9 bases identical to TRBD2. The length of the CDR3 is 16 residues. Germline V CDR1 and CDR2: SEHNR, FQNEAQ (reference sequence). V lost 1 base and J lost 5; bases outside the gene matches: 6. CDR3 sequence (DNA): TGTGCCAGCAGCTTAGGCGGGGGGGGACAAAACAATGAGCAGTTCTTC. As protein: CASSLGGGGQNNEQFF.

V gene TRBV7-9 combines with J gene TRBJ2-5, with 8 positions matching TRBD1. With 1 base clipped from V and 11 bases from J, the junction kept 3 bases outside the gene matches. The germline gives CDR1 SEHNR, CDR2 FQNEAQ (reference sequence). The CDR3 contains 12 residues. As DNA, the CDR3 is TGTGCCAGCAGCTTAGGAGGACAGGGTCAGTACTTC. This translates into CASSLGGQGQYF.

The J gene is TRBJ1-6, the V gene TRBV6-5, with D possibly being TRBD1 (6 bases). Trimming removed 6 bases from V and 10 bases from J, with 16 bases in between. The CDR3 runs 14 residues. Looked up from germline, CDR1 is MNHEY and CDR2 is SVGAGI. This chain's CDR3 is CASRQQGKSSPLHF. In nucleotides, the CDR3 is TGTGCCAGCAGGCAACAGGGAAAATCCTCACCCCTCCACTTT.

The chain has TRBV29-1 and TRBJ2-3; a weak D match, TRBD1 (7 bases). Trimming took off 3 bases at V and 2 bases at J, with 12 bases between the two ends. This CDR3 comprises 14 residues. Germline assignment: CDR1 SQVTM and CDR2 ANQGSEA. DNA of the CDR3: TGCAGCGTTGACGCGGGACAGATCACAGATACGCAGTATTTT. Translated: CSVDAGQITDTQYF.

This clone is a singleton in its sample. The chain combines TRBV6-5 with TRBJ2-1, with 8 bases matching TRBD2. With V trimmed by 1 base and J by 1 base, 3 bases remained unmatched. Germline CDR1 and CDR2: MNHEY and SVGAGI. This CDR3 comprises 16 residues. In DNA form, the CDR3 reads TGTGCCAGCAGTTACTTAAGACTAGCGTCCTACAATGAGCAGTTCTTC. Translating it yields CASSYLRLASYNEQFF.

This clone was detected a few times. V is TRBV12-5 and J is TRBJ1-6; D call uncertain. Germline V CDR1 and CDR2: LGHNT, FRNRAP. With 6 bases removed from V and 10 bases from J, the gap between germline ends came to 19 bases. The CDR3 runs 15 residues. The CDR3: CASGKGADGGSPLHF. The CDR3 bases are TGTGCTAGTGGAAAGGGTGCTGACGGAGGATCACCCCTCCACTTT.

The chain combines TRBV9 with TRBJ1-6; D ambiguous. The CDR3 runs to 13 residues. V was clipped by 5 bases and J by 10 bases, with 13 bases between them. CDR1 is SGDLS and CDR2 is YYNGEE in the germline V gene. CDR3: CASSLDPFSPLHF. The CDR3 coding sequence is TGTGCCAGCAGTCTTGATCCTTTCTCACCCCTCCACTTT.

The rearrangement uses TRBV7-8 and TRBJ1-6; 7 bases are shared with TRBD1. Unmatched junction bases numbered 7, after V lost 3 bases and J lost 5 bases. The CDR3 spans 16 residues. Looked up from germline, CDR1 is SGHVS and CDR2 is FQNEAQ. The CDR3 DNA reads as TGTGCCAGCAGCTTGAGGACAGGCTACAATAATTCACCCCTCCACTTT. Translation: CASSLRTGYNNSPLHF. Drawing the rest from reference TRBV7-8 and TRBJ1-6, the complete variable domain is GAGVSQSPRYKVAKRGQDVALRCDPISGHVSLFWYQQALGQGPEFLTYFQNEAQLDKSGLPSDRFFAERPEGSVSTLKIQRTQQEDSAVYLCASSLRTGYNNSPLHFGNGTRLTVT.

This clone qualifies as large. The chain couples TRBV5-1 to TRBJ1-1; weak D call: TRBD1 (6 bases). CDR1 and CDR2 from the germline V gene are SGHRS and YFSETQ. The CDR3 covers 15 residues. V dropped 5 bases and J dropped 5 bases, with 19 bases sitting between them. As DNA, the CDR3 is TGCGCCAGCAGTCCGGACGGGGGAAGGGGGACTGAAGCTTTCTTT. Amino acid sequence: CASSPDGGRGTEAFF.

The CDR3 DNA reads TGCGCCAGCAGCACGGACGGCGGGAATTCACCCCTCCACTTT. This encodes CASSTDGGNSPLHF. The chain combines TRBV5-1 with TRBJ1-6, with D hard to call. V was cut by 4 bases and J by 7 bases, with 12 bases left in between. This CDR3 region has 14 residues. The germline gives CDR1 SGHRS, CDR2 YFSETQ.

The table lists this clone with a few counts. The genes are TRBV5-5 and TRBJ2-2, with a possible D match to TRBD2 (6 bases). CDR3 length: 15 residues. The V end was cut by 9 bases, the J end by 3 bases, with 18 bases between. Germline V gene data show CDR1 as SGHKS and CDR2 as YYEKEE (reference sequence). CDR3: CAIRRGDPDTGELFF. The DNA of the CDR3 is TGTGCCATAAGACGCGGGGACCCGGACACCGGGGAGCTGTTTTTT.

The CDR3 bases are TGTGCCAGCAGCCCCGGACTAGCGGCGGGGGAGCTGTTTTTT. It translates to CASSPGLAAGELFF. This chain links TRBV7-3 with TRBJ2-2; TRBD2 agrees at 10 bases. Trimming took 5 bases from V and 8 from J; bases not matched to a gene: 5. Germline-derived CDR1 and CDR2 are SGHTA and FQGTGA. This CDR3 has 14 residues.

The chain recombines TRBV18 with TRBJ1-5; 7 bases are shared with TRBD1. Germline-derived CDR1 and CDR2 are KGHSH and LQKENI. The CDR3 totals 17 residues. The trim removed 0 bases at V and 0 bases at J, leaving 5 bases unmatched. The CDR3: CASSPPGQLFSNQPQHF. In DNA, the CDR3 is TGTGCCAGCTCACCACCGGGACAGCTCTTTAGCAATCAGCCCCAGCATTTT.

The chain links TRBV5-1 to TRBJ1-4; tentatively, D is TRBD1 (6 bases). Looked up from germline, CDR1 is SGHRS and CDR2 is YFSETQ. Trimming left V 0 bases short and J 8 bases short, with 11 bases between. This CDR3 has 14 residues. The CDR3 here is CASSLGGADEKLFF. The CDR3 DNA reads as TGCGCCAGCAGCTTGGGGGGGGCCGACGAAAAACTGTTTTTT.

The genes are TRBV9 and TRBJ2-2; D perhaps matches TRBD1 (6 bases). CDR1 and CDR2 (germline): SGDLS, YYNGEE. This CDR3 is built from 14 residues. V was trimmed by 3 bases and J by 4 bases, leaving 10 bases between them. The CDR3 DNA sequence: TGTGCCAGCAGCGCGACAGGTGGCACCGGGGAGCTGTTTTTT. Translating gives CASSATGGTGELFF.

The sample holds a few counts of this clone. The genes are TRBV5-6 and TRBJ2-7; the D call may be TRBD1 or TRBD2 (6 bases each). Germline V gene sequence: CDR1 SGHDT, CDR2 YYEEEE. This CDR3 spans 15 amino acids. Trimming left V 4 bases short and J 6 bases short, with 20 bases between. CDR3 amino acids: CASSPGSPGGREQYF. The CDR3 bases are TGTGCCAGCAGCCCCGGTTCTCCCGGGGGCCGCGAGCAGTACTTC.

The rearrangement links TRBV2 to TRBJ2-7; tentative D call: TRBD2 (5 bases). V lost 2 bases, J lost 0 bases, and 11 bases lay in between. The CDR3 runs 15 residues. The germline CDR1 and CDR2 sequences are SNHLY and FYNNEI. Here the CDR3 DNA reads TGTGCCAGCAGTGAACTTGGGGAGAGCTCCTACGAGCAGTACTTC. It translates to CASSELGESSYEQYF. Combining the CDR3 with reference TRBV2 and TRBJ2-7 gives the whole variable domain EPEVTQTPSHQVTQMGQEVILRCVPISNHLYFYWYRQILGQKVEFLVSFYNNEISEKSEIFDDQFSVERPDGSNFTLKIRSTKLEDSAMYFCASSELGESSYEQYFGPGTRLTVT.

The chain uses TRBV29-1 and TRBJ1-2; 7 bases line up with TRBD1. After removal of 4 bases from V and 1 base from J, the junction contained 15 bases not matched to a gene. Germline V gene sequence: CDR1 SQVTM, CDR2 ANQGSEA. CDR3 length equals 17 residues. CDR3 bases: TGCAGCGTTGGAAAACCCCCAAGGGACAGAGTTAACTATGGCTACACCTTC. It yields the protein CSVGKPPRDRVNYGYTF.

The gene calls are TRBV6-6 and TRBJ1-1; unclear D gene. The CDR3 runs to 15 residues. CDR1 and CDR2 from the germline V gene are MNHNY and SVGAGI (reference sequence). The V end lost 1 base, the J end lost 3 bases, and 12 bases lay between the germline ends. The CDR3 bases are TGTGCCAGCAGTTACTATGGGAGAATAGACACTGAAGCTTTCTTT. Translation gives CASSYYGRIDTEAFF.